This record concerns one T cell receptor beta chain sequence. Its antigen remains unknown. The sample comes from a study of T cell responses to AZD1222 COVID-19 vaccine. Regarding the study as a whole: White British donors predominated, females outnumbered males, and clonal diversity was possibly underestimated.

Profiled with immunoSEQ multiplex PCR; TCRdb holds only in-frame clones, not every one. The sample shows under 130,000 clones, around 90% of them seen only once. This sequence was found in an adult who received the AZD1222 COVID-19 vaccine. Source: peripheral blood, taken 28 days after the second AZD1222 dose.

In DNA, the CDR3 is TGCGCCAGCAGCCAGCACATTGGGGAGGGACAGCCCCAGCATTTT. The encoded protein is CASSQHIGEGQPQHF. J is TRBJ1-5 and V is TRBV4-3; D uncertain. The CDR3 has 15 amino acids. CDR1 is LGHNA, CDR2 YSLEER, per germline. Trimming pared 3 bases from V and 7 bases from J, leaving 16 bases between.